The subject of this entry is one TCR beta chain. This entry belongs to a study of control samples from healthy donors and cancer patients. Sequencing used immunoSEQ multiplex PCR; TCRdb keeps in-frame clones, though not all of them. The table includes approximately 70,000 clones, 84% detected once. The CDR3 sequence is 14 residues long. Germline V gene sequence: CDR1 MNHEY, CDR2 SVGEGT. With 5 bases removed from V and 0 bases from J, the gap between germline ends came to 11 bases. V gene TRBV6-2 or TRBV6-3 combines with J gene TRBJ2-7; a possible D gene is TRBD1 (5 bases). Sequenced: blood. The source is a man aged 50 to 59 in good health. The CDR3 reads CASSQGPSSYEQYF. CDR3 in DNA: TGTGCCAGCAGTCAGGGCCCAAGCTCCTACGAGCAGTACTTC.